The 20 T cell receptor beta chains in this list originate from one sample, sequenced in a study of blood T cell repertoires in COVID-19 (dated by TCRdb to about 2020). Library preparation employed the immunoSEQ multiplex PCR assay. TCRdb took this table from immuneACCESS and kept in-frame rearrangements with V and J called. Such tables lack part of the clones; where checked against another copy, unresolved V genes explain under half of the gap, and the rest is unexplained. The sample table contains 250,000 to 300,000 clones; only one count was recorded for 88% of them. Clones ranked in the top ten supply under 2.5% of the sample. Input material: PBMCs or T cells enriched from blood (not recorded which). The source is a woman aged 55-69 years in a cohort exposed to, infected with or recovered from COVID-19 (not recorded which).

The chain is built from TRBV18 and TRBJ2-7; 11 bases fit TRBD1. In germline, CDR1 is KGHSH, CDR2 LQKENI. V dropped 4 bases and J dropped 2; count of bases not matched to a gene: 4. The CDR3 has 15 amino acids. The CDR3 bases are TGTGCCAGCTCACTGCCGGGACAGGGGGCCTACGAGCAGTACTTC. Its protein product is CASSLPGQGAYEQYF.

V usage is TRBV4-1 and J usage is TRBJ1-6, with 9 nucleotides matching TRBD1. The CDR3 runs to 16 residues. V lost 4 bases, J lost 7 bases, and 8 bases stayed unmatched. CDR1 is MGHRA and CDR2 is YSYEKL in the germline V gene. CDR3 in DNA: TGCGCCAGCAGCCGAGAAACAGGGGGCCGAAATTCACCCCTCCACTTT. As protein: CASSRETGGRNSPLHF.

The genes are TRBV5-6 and TRBJ2-7, with 7 nucleotides matching TRBD2. Germline V gene sequence: CDR1 SGHDT, CDR2 YYEEEE. J gave up 6 bases and V 4 bases, and 10 bases lay outside the gene matches. The CDR3 loop spans 14 amino acids. CDR3 DNA: TGTGCCAGCAGCCCCCGGGCGTGGGGGGGCGAGCAGTACTTC. Its translation: CASSPRAWGGEQYF. Full variable domain (missing parts from reference TRBV5-6 and TRBJ2-7): DAGVTQSPTHLIKTRGQQVTLRCSPKSGHDTVSWYQQALGQGPQFIFQYYEEEERQRGNFPDRFSGHQFPNYSSELNVNALLLGDSALYLCASSPRAWGGEQYFGPGTRLTVT.

This chain joins TRBV9 and TRBJ1-2, with TRBD1 matching 7 bases. The CDR3 is 16 residues long. The J segment lost 4 bases and the V segment lost 3 bases, leaving 12 bases of the junction unmatched. Germline V gives CDR1 SGDLS, CDR2 YYNGEE. This CDR3 reads CASSGDLGQAFYGYTF. The CDR3 DNA reads TGTGCCAGCAGCGGAGACCTAGGACAGGCCTTCTATGGCTACACCTTC.

This chain joins TRBV19 and TRBJ2-1; 7 nucleotides match TRBD2. Germline V gene lookup returns CDR1 LNHDA and CDR2 SQIVND (reference sequence). The CDR3 is 13 amino acids. The V segment lost 6 bases and the J segment 7 bases; nucleotides outside the gene matches: 6. The chain's CDR3 is CASSWDYPNEQFF. The CDR3 bases are TGTGCCAGTAGCTGGGACTACCCAAATGAGCAGTTCTTC.

The chain uses TRBV27 and TRBJ2-7; maybe TRBD2 (5 bases). Deletions cut 2 bases from V and 0 bases from J, with 11 bases between. The CDR3 runs 15 residues. Germline V gene lookup returns CDR1 MNHEY and CDR2 SMNVEV (reference sequence). CDR3 sequence reads: CASSLKLDSSYEQYF. CDR3 sequence (DNA): TGTGCCAGCAGTTTAAAGTTGGACTCCTCCTACGAGCAGTACTTC.

This clone was picked up one time. Here the CDR3 reads CASSPVSQKNTEAFF. CDR3 DNA: TGTGCCAGCTCACCGGTATCACAGAAAAATACTGAAGCTTTCTTT. The chain has TRBV18 and TRBJ1-1; D gene unclear. CDR3 length: 15 residues. Germline CDR1 KGHSH, CDR2 LQKENI. V was trimmed by 3 bases and J by 5 bases, leaving 16 bases between them.

J is TRBJ2-7 and V is TRBV7-9, with 11 positions matching TRBD2. J was trimmed by 7 bases and V by 0 bases; bases with no gene match: 8. Germline V gene data show CDR1 as SEHNR and CDR2 as FQNEAQ (reference sequence). CDR3 length equals 16 residues. The CDR3 loop is CASSLASGLAVREQYF. CDR3 DNA: TGTGCCAGCAGCTTAGCCTCGGGACTAGCGGTGAGGGAGCAGTACTTC.

The chain recombines TRBV6-6 with TRBJ1-6; 7 bases line up with TRBD1. Per the germline V gene, CDR1 is MNHNY and CDR2 is SVGAGI (reference sequence). CDR3 length: 16 residues. The trim removed 5 bases at V and 0 bases at J, leaving 4 bases unmatched. Written as DNA, the CDR3 is TGTGCCAGCAGTCGACAGGGCTTCTCCTATAATTCACCCCTCCACTTT. Translated: CASSRQGFSYNSPLHF.

This rearrangement joins TRBV28 to TRBJ1-1; 7 bases map to TRBD1. This CDR3 region has 15 residues. The J segment lost 1 base and the V segment lost 7 bases, leaving 9 bases of the junction unmatched. Germline CDR1 and CDR2: MDHEN and SYDVKM. The CDR3 loop is CASNYVGQANTEAFF. Written as DNA, the CDR3 is TGTGCCAGCAACTATGTAGGACAGGCGAACACTGAAGCTTTCTTT. The variable domain in full, completed from reference TRBV28 and TRBJ1-1, reads DVKVTQSSRYLVKRTGEKVFLECVQDMDHENMFWYRQDPGLGLRLIYFSYDVKMKEKGDIPEGYSVSREKKERFSLILESASTNQTSMYLCASNYVGQANTEAFFGQGTRLTVV.

The rearrangement links TRBV24-1 to TRBJ1-1; no clear D. The CDR3 runs to 13 residues. The V and J ends lost 4 bases and 9 bases respectively, with 14 bases between them. Germline V CDR1 and CDR2: KGHDR, SFDVKD. CDR3 residues: CATSEPGLEKAFF. Written as DNA, the CDR3 is TGTGCCACCAGTGAGCCCGGATTGGAGAAAGCTTTCTTT.

The chain is built from TRBV4-3 and TRBJ2-1; 12 nucleotides line up with TRBD2. The CDR3 has 17 amino acids. Per the germline V gene, CDR1 is LGHNA and CDR2 is YSLEER. J gave up 8 bases and V 0 bases, and 8 bases lay outside the gene matches. CDR3 in DNA: TGCGCCAGCAGCCAAGAGCGACTAGCGGGAGAAGGGGATGAGCAGTTCTTC. It is translated as CASSQERLAGEGDEQFF.

This clone appeared once. The chain uses TRBV30 and TRBJ2-5; 10 nucleotides align to TRBD2. Germline CDR1 GTSNPN, CDR2 SVGIG (reference sequence). The CDR3 length is 14 residues. V gave up 3 bases and J gave up 4 bases; unmatched junction bases: 5. The CDR3 nucleotides are TGTGCCTGGAGACTCGCTAGCGGGAGAGAGACCCAGTACTTC. It specifies CAWRLASGRETQYF.

This rearrangement joins TRBV27 to TRBJ1-3; weak D call: TRBD1 (5 bases). The CDR3 spans 15 residues. Between the trimmed V and J ends, which lost 6 bases and 2 bases, there was a span of 14 bases. Germline CDR1 and CDR2: MNHEY and SMNVEV (reference sequence). CDR3 amino acids: CASSPLGLPGNTIYF. The CDR3 bases are TGTGCCAGCAGCCCTTTGGGACTGCCTGGAAACACCATATATTTT.

This chain links TRBV6-5 with TRBJ2-2; D is ambiguous. This CDR3 spans 13 amino acids. The germline V gene has CDR1 MNHEY and CDR2 SVGAGI. V was trimmed by 5 bases and J by 6 bases, leaving 10 bases between them. The CDR3, as DNA: TGTGCCAGCAGTCCGTCTCCGGCCGGGGAGCTGTTTTTT. The encoded protein is CASSPSPAGELFF.

This rearrangement joins TRBV11-2 to TRBJ2-3, with 9 bases that match TRBD2. CDR1 and CDR2 from the germline V gene are SGHAT and FQNNGV. The CDR3 length is 14 residues. The junction had 8 bases not matched to a gene; V was cut back by 8 bases and J by 5 bases. CDR3 DNA: TGTGCCAGCGGGAGGACTAGCGTACAAGATACGCAGTATTTT. Translated: CASGRTSVQDTQYF.

J is TRBJ1-5 and V is TRBV27; D is perhaps TRBD1 (6 bases). The germline CDR1 and CDR2 sequences are MNHEY and SMNVEV (reference sequence). Trimming shortened V by 2 bases and J by 6 bases, and 11 bases separated the two germline ends. The CDR3 totals 14 residues. The CDR3 DNA is TGTGCCAGCAGTTTAGTCCAGGGGAGTCAGCCCCAGCATTTT. Its translation: CASSLVQGSQPQHF.

The chain recombines TRBV10-3 with TRBJ2-7, with 7 nucleotides matching TRBD1. The V and J ends lost 5 bases and 11 bases, in that order; junction bases with no gene match: 9. This CDR3 contains 12 residues. Germline V gene data show CDR1 as ENHRY and CDR2 as SYGVKD. Written as DNA, the CDR3 is TGTGCCATCAGTTCGGACAGGACGTTGGAGTACTTC. Translated, it gives CAISSDRTLEYF.

This sequence joins TRBV7-3 and TRBJ2-7; the D gene is possibly TRBD1 (5 bases). V lost 5 bases, J lost 5 bases, and 13 bases lay in between. Looked up from germline, CDR1 is SGHTA and CDR2 is FQGTGA. The CDR3 extends over 13 amino acids. The CDR3 coding sequence is TGTGCCAGCAGCCTAAGACAGACCCACGAGCAGTACTTC. Translating it yields CASSLRQTHEQYF.

V and J are TRBV9 and TRBJ2-3; 13 nucleotides match TRBD2. The V and J ends lost 2 bases and 6 bases, in that order; junction bases with no gene match: 3. CDR1 is SGDLS and CDR2 is YYNGEE in the germline V gene. This CDR3 has 15 residues. The CDR3 DNA reads TGTGCCAGCAGCGTTCAACTAGCGGGAGGGGATACGCAGTATTTT. Translation: CASSVQLAGGDTQYF.